This T cell receptor (beta chain) was found in a study of radiotherapy plus CTLA-4 blockade in lung cancer. The junction had 6 bases not matched to a gene; V was cut back by 6 bases and J by 4 bases. Germline V lookup: CDR1 SNHLY, CDR2 FYNNEI. The CDR3 has 15 amino acids. This clone showed up just once. As yet, its antigen is unknown. The study's findings and limits: Radiotherapy plus ipilimumab was followed by expansion in blood of tumor-derived TCR clones.

Data came from immunoSEQ multiplex PCR; TCRdb stores just in-frame clones and leaves some out. The sample carries about 110,000 clones, over 75% recorded once. The sequence derives from a human donor with non-small cell lung cancer that progressed on radiotherapy plus ipilimumab. Some clones in this sample may be carry-over from other donors' samples. The chain links TRBV2 to TRBJ1-2, with 12 bases aligning to TRBD1. Here the sequenced sample was peripheral blood, taken from a patient treated with radiotherapy plus ipilimumab. This chain's CDR3 is CASSKGQGALYGYTF. In DNA form, the CDR3 reads TGTGCCAGCAGCAAGGGACAGGGGGCCCTCTATGGCTACACCTTC.